Reported below is one TCR beta chain. This sequence may be a read error, since a much larger clone differs from it by one base. In TCRdb, the 5' RACE reads were re-called with MiXCR into one record per CDR3 protein. The table lists 84,000 or so distinct CDR3 sequences, 4.3% of them singletons. The time point: longitudinal time-point 3. This sample is part of a study of neurological immune-mediated disorders. V lost 6 bases, J lost 2 bases, and 19 bases lay in between. The germline V gene has CDR1 MNHEY and CDR2 SMNVEV (reference sequence). There are 16 residues in the CDR3. The chain employs TRBV27 and TRBJ1-1; no clear D. Sequencing was performed on PBMCs. This receptor was taken from a woman aged 55-75 years with multiple sclerosis. The CDR3 loop is CASSPATVGCNTEAFF. CDR3 nucleotide sequence: TGTGCCAGCAGCCCGGCCACAGTTGGGTGTAACACTGAAGCTTTCTTT.